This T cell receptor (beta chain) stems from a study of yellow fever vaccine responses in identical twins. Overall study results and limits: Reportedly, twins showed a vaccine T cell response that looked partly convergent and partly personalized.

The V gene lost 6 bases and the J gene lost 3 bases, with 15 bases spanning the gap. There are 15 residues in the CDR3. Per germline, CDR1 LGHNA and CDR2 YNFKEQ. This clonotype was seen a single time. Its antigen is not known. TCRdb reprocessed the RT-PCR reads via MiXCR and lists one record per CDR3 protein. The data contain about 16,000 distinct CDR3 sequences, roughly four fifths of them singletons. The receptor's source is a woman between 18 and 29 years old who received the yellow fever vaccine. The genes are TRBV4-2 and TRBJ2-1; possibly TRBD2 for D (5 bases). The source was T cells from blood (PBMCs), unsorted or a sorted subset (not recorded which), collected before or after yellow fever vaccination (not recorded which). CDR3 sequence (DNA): TGTGCCAGCAGTAAAACTAGAAAACTCTACAATGAGCAGTTCTTC. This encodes CASSKTRKLYNEQFF.